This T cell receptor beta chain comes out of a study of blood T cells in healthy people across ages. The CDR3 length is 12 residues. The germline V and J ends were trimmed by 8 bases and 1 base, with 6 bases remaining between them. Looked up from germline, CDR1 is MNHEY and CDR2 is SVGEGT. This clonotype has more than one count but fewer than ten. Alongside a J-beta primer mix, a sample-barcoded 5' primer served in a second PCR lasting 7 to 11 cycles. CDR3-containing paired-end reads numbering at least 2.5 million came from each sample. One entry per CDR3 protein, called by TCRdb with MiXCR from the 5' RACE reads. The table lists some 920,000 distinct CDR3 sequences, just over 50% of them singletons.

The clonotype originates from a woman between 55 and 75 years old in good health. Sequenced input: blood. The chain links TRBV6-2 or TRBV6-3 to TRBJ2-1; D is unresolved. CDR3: CASGLSYNEQFF. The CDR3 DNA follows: TGTGCCAGCGGGCTTTCCTACAATGAGCAGTTCTTC.